Following are 8 T cell receptor beta chains from one sample sequenced in a study of Ad26.COV2.S vaccination and SARS-CoV-2 variants. Treatment here: some 19 received Ad26.COV2.S at low or high dose, single or two shots; about 5 received placebo; per-sample allocation not given. At day 63 after the first vaccine or placebo injection, samples were drawn. This table comes from immunoSEQ multiplex PCR, and its TCRdb copy is limited to in-frame clones, with some not included. The sample includes more than 400,000 clones, roughly 91% of them seen just once. This specimen was peripheral blood, taken in a trial of Ad26.COV2.S vaccine versus placebo. The receptors originated from a person between 18 and 60 years old who received the Ad26.COV2.S COVID-19 vaccine or a placebo.

V is TRBV10-3 and J is TRBJ1-5; tentatively, D is TRBD1 (6 bases). CDR1 and CDR2 (germline): ENHRY, SYGVKD. The CDR3 runs to 14 residues. V was trimmed by 6 bases and J by 5 bases, leaving 14 bases between them. The CDR3, as DNA: TGTGCCATCAGCGAAAGGACAGCCGATCAGCCCCAGCATTTT. Its protein product is CAISERTADQPQHF.

This clone came up a few times. The genes are TRBV5-4 and TRBJ2-7; 12 bases align to TRBD2. This CDR3 comprises 16 residues. Germline V gene sequence: CDR1 SGHNT, CDR2 YYREEE (reference sequence). Trimming cost V 3 bases and J 2 bases; bases outside gene matches: 6. The chain's CDR3 is CASSSTSGRAPYEQYF. The CDR3 DNA reads as TGTGCCAGCAGCTCGACTAGCGGGAGAGCGCCCTACGAGCAGTACTTC.

V usage is TRBV4-1 and J usage is TRBJ1-2; D is unresolved. Germline CDR1 and CDR2: MGHRA and YSYEKL. Trimming left V 1 base short and J 4 bases short, with 10 bases between. This CDR3 has 14 residues. The CDR3 region is CASSQVGVFYGYTF. CDR3 nucleotides: TGCGCCAGCAGCCAAGTTGGTGTCTTCTATGGCTACACCTTC.

This clone was seen once. The rearrangement uses TRBV10-3 and TRBJ1-6; perhaps TRBD1 as D (6 bases). This CDR3 comprises 13 residues. CDR1 ENHRY and CDR2 SYGVKD come from the germline V gene. Trimming shortened V by 7 bases and J by 3 bases, and 7 bases separated the two germline ends. DNA of the CDR3: TGTGCCATCAAGGACAGCTATAATTCACCCCTCCACTTT. It encodes CAIKDSYNSPLHF.

This chain joins TRBV20-1 and TRBJ2-3; 9 bases match TRBD2. Germline CDR1 DFQATT, CDR2 SNEGSKA (reference sequence). This CDR3 has 16 amino acids. J was trimmed by 2 bases and V by 3 bases; bases with no gene match: 9. The CDR3 DNA is TGCAGTGCTAGTATGGTTGTAGCGGGGGACACAGATACGCAGTATTTT. The encoded protein is CSASMVVAGDTDTQYF.

This rearrangement joins TRBV11-2 to TRBJ2-3; D is unclear. Germline V gene sequence: CDR1 SGHAT, CDR2 FQNNGV. The CDR3 spans 13 residues. V lost 1 base and J lost 4, with 6 bases in between. CDR3 nucleotide sequence: TGTGCCAGCAGCTTAGGGTTTGCAGATACGCAGTATTTT. It translates to CASSLGFADTQYF.

Only one count was recorded for this clone. The V and J genes are TRBV27 and TRBJ2-3; D is perhaps TRBD1 or TRBD2 (5 bases each). In germline, CDR1 is MNHEY, CDR2 SMNVEV (reference sequence). Trimming cost V 5 bases and J 5 bases, with 14 bases left between them. The CDR3 runs to 14 residues. The CDR3 protein is CASSRAERGDTQYF. CDR3 nucleotide sequence: TGTGCCAGCAGTAGAGCGGAGAGGGGAGATACGCAGTATTTT.

This chain links TRBV25-1 with TRBJ1-1; no clear D. The V gene lost 3 bases and the J gene lost 4 bases, with 6 bases spanning the gap. The CDR3 totals 12 residues. Germline values: CDR1 MGHDK, CDR2 SYGVNS. The CDR3 loop reads CASSEDRTEAFF. The CDR3 DNA is TGTGCCAGCAGTGAGGATCGCACTGAAGCTTTCTTT.